This T cell receptor beta chain was sequenced during a study of identical twins. Regarding the study as a whole: Abundant beta clonotypes from cord blood bore fewer insertions; memory repertoires lacked this pattern. For monozygotic twins, models underestimated out-of-frame TCR alpha sharing.

With no exceptions, donors were healthy Caucasians. TCRdb reprocessed the 5' RACE reads via MiXCR and lists one record per CDR3 protein. The sample contains hundreds of thousands of distinct CDR3 sequences, around 6% of which appear only once. This clonotype was seen at least ten times. Antigen specificity is unknown. The clonotype comes from a man younger than 30 in good health. The sequenced sample was naive T cells sorted from blood.

CDR3 bases: TGCGCCAGCAGCTATGCCTTCACAGATACGCAGTATTTT. It yields the protein CASSYAFTDTQYF. The V call is TRBV5-1, the J call TRBJ2-3, with D unresolved. V was clipped by 3 bases and J by 2 bases, with 7 bases between them. The CDR3 loop spans 13 amino acids. The germline V gene encodes CDR1 SGHRS and CDR2 YFSETQ. The whole variable domain, remainder taken from reference TRBV5-1 and TRBJ2-3, is KAGVTQTPRYLIKTRGQQVTLSCSPISGHRSVSWYQQTPGQGLQFLFEYFSETQRNKGNFPGRFSGRQFSNSRSEMNVSTLELGDSALYLCASSYAFTDTQYFGPGTRLTVL.